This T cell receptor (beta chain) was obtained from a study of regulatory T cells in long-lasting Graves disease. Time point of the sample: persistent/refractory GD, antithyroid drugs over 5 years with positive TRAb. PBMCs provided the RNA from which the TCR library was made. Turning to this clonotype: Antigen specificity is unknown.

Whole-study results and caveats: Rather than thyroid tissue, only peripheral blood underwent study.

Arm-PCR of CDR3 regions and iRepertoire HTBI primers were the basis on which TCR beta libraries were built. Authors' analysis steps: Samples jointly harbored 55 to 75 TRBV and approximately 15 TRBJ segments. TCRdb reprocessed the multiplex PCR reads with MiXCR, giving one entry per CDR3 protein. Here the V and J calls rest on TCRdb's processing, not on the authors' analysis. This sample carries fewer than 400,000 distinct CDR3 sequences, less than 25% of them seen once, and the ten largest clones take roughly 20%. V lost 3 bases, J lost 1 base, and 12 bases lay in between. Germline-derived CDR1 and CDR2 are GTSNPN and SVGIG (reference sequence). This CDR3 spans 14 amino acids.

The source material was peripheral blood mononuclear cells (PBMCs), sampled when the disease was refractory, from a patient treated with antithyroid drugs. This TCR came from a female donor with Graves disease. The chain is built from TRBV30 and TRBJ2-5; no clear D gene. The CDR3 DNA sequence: TGTGCCTGGAGATTTGGGCGATTCCAAGAGACCCAGTACTTC. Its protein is CAWRFGRFQETQYF.